These 17 T cell receptor beta chains share one sample of origin, sequenced in a study of shared clonotypes between healthy human individuals. Clones were sequenced by immunoSEQ multiplex PCR, and TCRdb holds only the in-frame ones, with some missing. The sample carries approximately 740,000 clones, over 65% recorded once. Input material: memory CD4+ T cells sorted from blood. Indicated subset: CD45RA-negative fraction. The source of these receptors is a young woman in good health.

The chain couples TRBV6-5 to TRBJ2-3; TRBD2 matches 10 bases. V was clipped by 4 bases and J by 4 bases; unmatched bases: 5. CDR3 length: 15 amino acids. The V gene's germline CDR1 is MNHEY and CDR2 SVGAGI. The CDR3 sequence: CASSSSGGGPDTQYF. CDR3 in DNA: TGTGCCAGCAGTTCTAGCGGGGGAGGTCCAGATACGCAGTATTTT.

Concerning this clone itself: At the DNA level, this CDR3 is encoded by other sequences in the same sample as well. The genes are TRBV5-1 and TRBJ2-7, with TRBD1 matching 7 bases. Germline V gene lookup returns CDR1 SGHRS and CDR2 YFSETQ. The CDR3 extends over 13 amino acids. Trimming removed 1 base from V and 4 bases from J; junction bases left unmatched: 2. The CDR3 DNA sequence: TGCGCCAGCAGCTTGACAGGGGCTTACGAGCAGTACTTC. Residues: CASSLTGAYEQYF.

The genes are TRBV15 and TRBJ2-7; 7 bases line up with TRBD1. This CDR3 region has 16 residues. Germline V CDR1 and CDR2: LNHNV, YYDKDF (reference sequence). V trimming: 0 bases; J trimming: 2 bases; junction bases outside the gene matches: 7. The CDR3, as DNA: TGTGCCACCAGCAGAGAGTGGGGACAGACGACCTACGAGCAGTACTTC. This sequence encodes CATSREWGQTTYEQYF.

The chain uses TRBV5-6 and TRBJ1-2; no clear D gene. The CDR3 extends over 14 amino acids. The germline V gene has CDR1 SGHDT and CDR2 YYEEEE. Trimming left V 6 bases short and J 6 bases short, with 18 bases between. The CDR3 protein is CASTSSAAPDGYTF. For the CDR3, the DNA is TGTGCCAGCACCAGCAGCGCTGCCCCCGATGGCTACACCTTC.

This clone was detected once. The V and J genes are TRBV7-3 and TRBJ2-5; D ambiguous. The germline V gene encodes CDR1 SGHTA and CDR2 FQGTGA. The CDR3 loop spans 15 amino acids. V was clipped by 4 bases and J by 2 bases, with 14 bases between them. For the CDR3, the DNA is TGTGCCAGCAGCTCGACATCAGTAGGGCAAGAGACCCAGTACTTC. Its protein is CASSSTSVGQETQYF.

The chain uses TRBV27 and TRBJ2-5; TRBD2 matches 7 bases. Losses at the gene ends were 2 bases for V and 5 bases for J; bases not matched to a gene: 8. Germline V lookup: CDR1 MNHEY, CDR2 SMNVEV (reference sequence). The CDR3 totals 15 residues. The CDR3 sequence: CASSLRGTTWETQYF. The CDR3 nucleotides are TGTGCCAGCAGTTTACGGGGGACTACCTGGGAGACCCAGTACTTC.

Of note for this clone: At one end the junction does not follow the germline gene, possibly because of a read error. V usage is TRBV2 and J usage is TRBJ2-7, with D perhaps given as TRBD1 or TRBD2 (5 bases each). The length of the CDR3 is 12 residues. Per germline, CDR1 SNHLY and CDR2 FYNNEI. The DNA of the CDR3 is TGTGCCAGCAGCGAGGGACGGGTGGCGTGCATCTTC. Its protein is CASSEGRVACIF.

Only one count was recorded for this clone. The chain couples TRBV2 to TRBJ1-1; TRBD1 might be the D (5 bases). The CDR3 covers 14 residues. Germline V gene lookup returns CDR1 SNHLY and CDR2 FYNNEI. The ends were cut back, 7 bases at V and 1 base at J, with 13 bases in the middle. CDR3 sequence: CASTQGNQNTEAFF. Written as DNA, the CDR3 is TGTGCCAGCACCCAGGGAAATCAGAACACTGAAGCTTTCTTT.

This clone was found a few times. The gene calls are TRBV6-1 and TRBJ1-2; weak D call: TRBD1 (6 bases). The CDR3 length is 13 residues. Trimming removed 11 bases at V and 5 bases at J, with 18 bases between. Germline V gives CDR1 MNHNS, CDR2 SASEGT. This chain's CDR3 is CAGSSVTGYGYTF. CDR3 nucleotide sequence: TGTGCCGGGAGCTCCGTGACAGGATATGGCTACACCTTC.

The chain is built from TRBV7-6 and TRBJ1-4; 8 positions match TRBD1. The ends lost 2 bases at V and 5 bases at J; junction bases unmatched: 4. The CDR3 length is 15 residues. Germline loops: CDR1 SGHVS, CDR2 FNYEAQ. CDR3 sequence: CASSLTGGENEKLFF. CDR3 nucleotides: TGTGCCAGCAGCTTAACAGGGGGAGAGAATGAAAAACTGTTTTTT.

The chain has TRBV6-5 and TRBJ1-3, with D tentatively TRBD1 (5 bases). The CDR3 is made up of 15 amino acids. Trimming shortened V by 6 bases and J by 5 bases, and 17 bases separated the two germline ends. Germline CDR1 reads MNHEY; CDR2 reads SVGAGI. The chain's CDR3 is CASRPAGTARNTIYF. The CDR3 bases are TGTGCCAGCAGACCCGCCGGGACTGCACGAAACACCATATATTTT.

A note on this clone: A far bigger clonotype differs at one base, so this is likely a read error. The identical CDR3 is also encoded by other nucleotide sequences in the sample. This chain links TRBV5-1 with TRBJ2-1, with TRBD2 matching over 10 bases. With V trimmed by 2 bases and J by 3 bases, 2 bases remained unmatched. The germline V gene has CDR1 SGHRS and CDR2 YFSETQ. This CDR3 has 15 residues. As DNA, the CDR3 is TGCGCCAGCAGCTTCGCTAGCGGGAGCTACAATGAGCAGTTCTTC. It is translated as CASSFASGSYNEQFF. Together with reference TRBV5-1 and TRBJ2-1, the CDR3 gives the full variable domain: KAGVTQTPRYLIKTRGQQVTLSCSPISGHRSVSWYQQTPGQGLQFLFEYFSETQRNKGNFPGRFSGRQFSNSRSEMNVSTLELGDSALYLCASSFASGSYNEQFFGPGTRLTVL.

The chain joins TRBV5-1 to TRBJ2-2; D is possibly TRBD2 (6 bases). V was cut by 0 bases and J by 2 bases, with 11 bases left in between. This CDR3 is 16 amino acids long. The V gene's germline CDR1 is SGHRS and CDR2 YFSETQ. CDR3 bases: TGCGCCAGCAGCTTGGGGAATAGCGGAAACACCGGGGAGCTGTTTTTT. Its protein is CASSLGNSGNTGELFF.

The rearrangement uses TRBV5-1 and TRBJ2-3, with D possibly matching TRBD2 (6 bases). From germline, CDR1 is SGHRS and CDR2 YFSETQ. CDR3 length: 16 amino acids. Trimming removed 2 bases at V and 2 bases at J, with 15 bases between. The DNA of the CDR3 is TGCGCCAGCAGCTTACGACCGGGACTGAACACAGATACGCAGTATTTT. Its translation: CASSLRPGLNTDTQYF. Drawing the rest from reference TRBV5-1 and TRBJ2-3, the complete variable domain is KAGVTQTPRYLIKTRGQQVTLSCSPISGHRSVSWYQQTPGQGLQFLFEYFSETQRNKGNFPGRFSGRQFSNSRSEMNVSTLELGDSALYLCASSLRPGLNTDTQYFGPGTRLTVL.

A single count supports this clone. The genes are TRBV29-1 and TRBJ2-1; D is undetermined. This CDR3 is built from 13 residues. CDR1 SQVTM and CDR2 ANQGSEA come from the germline V gene. The V end was cut by 7 bases, the J end by 7 bases, with 17 bases between. The CDR3, as DNA: TGCAGCGGTCGACTTGGACGGTTGAATGAGCAGTTCTTC. It codes for CSGRLGRLNEQFF.

The DNA for the CDR3 is TGTGCCAGCAGTTCCAGGGGGCTGCCTCGGGACAATGAGCAGTTCTTC. Translated: CASSSRGLPRDNEQFF. The chain has TRBV28 and TRBJ2-1; 8 bases align to TRBD1. The ends lost 4 bases at V and 5 bases at J; junction bases unmatched: 10. This CDR3 spans 16 amino acids. CDR1 and CDR2 from the germline V gene are MDHEN and SYDVKM.

This clone was observed at least ten times. The chain joins TRBV6-1 to TRBJ1-4; the D is unclear. CDR1 MNHNS and CDR2 SASEGT come from the germline V gene. This CDR3 comprises 14 residues. The V gene lost 4 bases and the J gene lost 7 bases, with 13 bases spanning the gap. This CDR3 is CASSGRLGVEKLFF. The CDR3 nucleotides read TGTGCCAGCAGTGGAAGGCTCGGGGTTGAAAAACTGTTTTTT.